The following is a TCR beta chain sequence with its context. Antigen specificity is unknown. These data belong to a study of graft-versus-host responses after intestinal transplantation. Trimming cost V 4 bases and J 0 bases; bases outside gene matches: 5. The CDR3 length is 15 residues. Germline CDR1 and CDR2: SGHKS and YYEKEE (reference sequence). Data came from immunoSEQ multiplex PCR; TCRdb stores just in-frame clones and leaves some out. The data show over 75,000 clones, with approximately 90% seen just once and around 0.3% held by the top ten. Broader study findings: Recipient marrow showed GvH clones, some seen first in ileum or blood. Peak GvH clone levels in circulation were associated with early post-transplant HvG declines. Within the allografts of patients who had graft-donor T cell macrochimerism, graft-versus-host to host-versus-graft clonal ratios were high.

The chain has TRBV5-5 and TRBJ2-7, with 9 bases aligning to TRBD2. The sequencing used unstimulated CD4+ T cells sorted from spleen or lymph node cells, collected before transplant. The source of this sequence is a human donor who was the organ donor for an intestinal transplant. CDR3 loop: CASSLLRGGSYEQYF. The CDR3, as DNA: TGTGCCAGCAGCCTGTTGCGGGGGGGCTCCTACGAGCAGTACTTC.